The 20 T cell receptor beta chains listed next were all sequenced from one sample in a study of blood T cells in healthy people across ages. A second PCR, run for roughly 6 to 11 cycles, used a sample-barcoded 5' primer plus a J-beta primer mix. Each CDR3 protein gets one entry after TCRdb re-called the 5' RACE reads with MiXCR. The top ten clones hold less than 25% of a sample with more than 650,000 distinct CDR3 sequences, 22% of them seen once. The material sequenced was blood. The receptor source for this set is a man aged 65 to 79 in good health.

The genes are TRBV12-3 or TRBV12-4 and TRBJ2-5; 7 bases map to TRBD2. The CDR3 consists of 14 residues. V lost 7 bases to trimming and J lost 0 bases; unmatched junction nucleotides: 5. The CDR3 DNA reads as TGTGCCAGCACCCTGGGGGGGTACCAAGAGACCCAGTACTTC. This codes for CASTLGGYQETQYF.

This clonotype has a handful of counts. V usage is TRBV6-6 and J usage is TRBJ2-3; 9 nucleotides match TRBD2. The length of the CDR3 is 15 residues. Per germline, CDR1 MNHNY and CDR2 SVGAGI (reference sequence). With 8 bases clipped from V and 4 bases from J, the junction kept 10 bases outside the gene matches. The CDR3 spells CASGAGGTFSDTQYF. CDR3 bases: TGTGCCAGCGGAGCGGGGGGTACCTTCTCAGATACGCAGTATTTT.

This clonotype was counted ten times or more. The chain links TRBV20-1 to TRBJ1-4; TRBD1 might be the D (5 bases). This CDR3 region has 13 residues. Germline loops: CDR1 DFQATT, CDR2 SNEGSKA (reference sequence). The V and J ends lost 4 bases and 2 bases respectively, with 8 bases between them. The CDR3 here is CSATRGTNEKLFF. The CDR3 region has the DNA TGCAGTGCTACCCGGGGGACTAATGAAAAACTGTTTTTT.

CDR3 sequence reads: CASSLVGGGAPETQYF. Here the CDR3 DNA reads TGTGCCAGCAGCTTAGTAGGGGGTGGGGCGCCAGAGACCCAGTACTTC. This chain links TRBV7-2 with TRBJ2-5; possible D gene TRBD1, 6 bases. The CDR3 totals 16 residues. V was trimmed by 1 base and J by 4 bases, leaving 16 bases between them. CDR1 SGHTA and CDR2 FQGNSA come from the germline V gene.

This clonotype was counted at least ten times. The chain is built from TRBV29-1 and TRBJ1-2, with D perhaps matching TRBD1 (5 bases). The CDR3 has 15 residues. V was shortened by 7 bases and J by 8 bases, with 26 bases between the two germline ends. CDR1 is SQVTM and CDR2 is ANQGSEA in the germline V gene. In nucleotides, the CDR3 is TGCAGCGCGAGACAGTCGGACACCTCAACGGGGGGCTACACCTTC. Translation: CSARQSDTSTGGYTF.

The chain has TRBV20-1 and TRBJ2-5, with TRBD1 as a possible D gene (5 bases). The DNA end lines up better with TRBJ2-7; the J call may be wrong. The CDR3 has 14 residues. Germline V gives CDR1 DFQATT, CDR2 SNEGSKA (reference sequence). The chain's CDR3 is CSARWAGRTYEQYF. Written as DNA, the CDR3 is TGCAGTGCACGGTGGGCAGGGCGGACCTACGAGCAGTACTTC.

The rearrangement uses TRBV20-1 and TRBJ2-5, with D unclear. This CDR3 comprises 14 residues. CDR1 is DFQATT and CDR2 is SNEGSKA in the germline V gene (reference sequence). Trimming cost V 0 bases and J 3 bases, with 11 bases left between them. CDR3 DNA: TGCAGTGCTAGAGATTGGCAGTCCAAAGAGACCCAGTACTTC. Protein product: CSARDWQSKETQYF.

The genes are TRBV9 and TRBJ2-3, with TRBD2 matching over 8 bases. CDR1 and CDR2 (germline): SGDLS, YYNGEE. V lost 3 bases and J lost 4; bases outside the gene matches: 16. This CDR3 spans 18 amino acids. CDR3: CASSAGTQTSGPADTQYF. The CDR3 coding sequence is TGTGCCAGCAGCGCCGGGACACAAACTAGCGGCCCGGCAGATACGCAGTATTTT.

This clonotype was observed a handful of times. In DNA, the CDR3 is TGCGCCAGCAGCTTGGAAGGGACGGCTGCAACTAATGAAAAACTGTTTTTT. Amino acids: CASSLEGTAATNEKLFF. The chain employs TRBV5-1 and TRBJ1-4, with a possible D match to TRBD1 (5 bases). In germline, CDR1 is SGHRS, CDR2 YFSETQ. The CDR3 is 17 residues long. Trimming took 0 bases from V and 0 from J, leaving 12 bases between them. Supplemented by reference TRBV5-1 and TRBJ1-4, the full variable domain reads KAGVTQTPRYLIKTRGQQVTLSCSPISGHRSVSWYQQTPGQGLQFLFEYFSETQRNKGNFPGRFSGRQFSNSRSEMNVSTLELGDSALYLCASSLEGTAATNEKLFFGSGTQLSVL.

The chain recombines TRBV6-5 with TRBJ2-2, with unresolved D. Trimming shortened V by 4 bases and J by 4 bases, and 7 bases separated the two germline ends. CDR1 is MNHEY and CDR2 is SVGAGI in the germline V gene. The length of the CDR3 is 13 residues. The CDR3 sequence: CASSFLATGELFF. The DNA for the CDR3 is TGTGCCAGCAGTTTTTTGGCCACCGGGGAGCTGTTTTTT.

The rearrangement links TRBV5-1 to TRBJ2-5; 10 positions match TRBD2. TRBJ2-1 matches the DNA end more closely, so the J call is doubtful. CDR1 and CDR2 (germline): SGHRS, YFSETQ. The CDR3 is 16 amino acids. The DNA of the CDR3 is TGCGCCAGCAGCCCCGCTCTAGCGGGAGTCCCCCATGAGCAGTTCTTC. As protein: CASSPALAGVPHEQFF.

The sample holds a few counts of this clonotype. The rearrangement joins TRBV25-1 to TRBJ2-6, with a tentative D call TRBD1 (6 bases). The CDR3 runs 16 residues. With 5 bases removed from V and 0 bases from J, the gap between germline ends came to 11 bases. Germline values: CDR1 MGHDK, CDR2 SYGVNS. CDR3 loop: CASSPGQLSGANVLTF. For the CDR3, the DNA is TGTGCCAGCAGTCCAGGACAGCTCTCTGGGGCCAACGTCCTGACTTTC.

Only a few counts were recorded for this clonotype. The chain carries TRBV15 and TRBJ2-1; the D is unclear. CDR3 length: 15 amino acids. V was trimmed by 0 bases and J by 6 bases, leaving 12 bases between them. Germline CDR1 LNHNV, CDR2 YYDKDF (reference sequence). CDR3 bases: TGTGCCACCAGCAGAGATTTAGGCATCGCCAATGAGCAGTTCTTC. This encodes CATSRDLGIANEQFF.

The chain uses TRBV30 and TRBJ2-5; 9 bases fit TRBD1. TRBJ2-1 matches the DNA end more closely, so the J call is doubtful. The germline V gene has CDR1 GTSNPN and CDR2 SVGIG (reference sequence). This CDR3 spans 11 amino acids. CDR3 protein: CAHTTGGEQFF. The CDR3 nucleotides are TGTGCACATACTACAGGGGGCGAGCAGTTCTTC.

This clonotype was recorded many times. V and J are TRBV12-3 or TRBV12-4 and TRBJ2-7; D not certain. The CDR3 has 12 residues. V was clipped by 3 bases and J by 6 bases, with 9 bases between them. Here the CDR3 DNA reads TGTGCCAGCAGTTTGCCCGTTGGCGAGCAGTACTTC. It yields the protein CASSLPVGEQYF.

The chain employs TRBV7-9 and TRBJ2-3, with no clear D. There are 17 residues in the CDR3. The V end was cut by 3 bases, the J end by 0 bases, with 16 bases between. Germline CDR1 reads SEHNR; CDR2 reads FQNEAQ (reference sequence). CDR3 residues: CASSFPLVSPSTDTQYF. DNA for the CDR3: TGTGCCAGCAGCTTCCCCCTAGTTTCACCTAGCACAGATACGCAGTATTTT. The full variable domain, in which reference TRBV7-9 and TRBJ2-3 provide the parts outside the CDR3, is DTGVSQNPRHKITKRGQNVTFRCDPISEHNRLYWYRQTLGQGPEFLTYFQNEAQLEKSRLLSDRFSAERPKGSFSTLEIQRTEQGDSAMYLCASSFPLVSPSTDTQYFGPGTRLTVL.

The J gene is TRBJ1-5, the V gene TRBV20-1; 11 positions agree with TRBD1. This CDR3 comprises 14 residues. CDR1 is DFQATT, CDR2 SNEGSKA, per germline (reference sequence). Trimming cost V 6 bases and J 6 bases; bases outside gene matches: 7. The CDR3 DNA sequence: TGCAGTGCAACCGGGACAGGGGGAGGTCAGCCCCAGCATTTT. Residues: CSATGTGGGQPQHF.

This clonotype was counted ten times or more. Written as DNA, the CDR3 is TGTGCCAGCAGCTTAGTGGCCCTAGCCGATGAGCAGTTCTTC. This translates into CASSLVALADEQFF. This chain joins TRBV11-2 and TRBJ2-1; possibly TRBD2 for D (5 bases). The CDR3 has 14 residues. V gave up 1 base and J gave up 8 bases, with 12 bases separating them. Germline V gene sequence: CDR1 SGHAT, CDR2 FQNNGV.

This clonotype occurred a few times. J is TRBJ1-5 and V is TRBV7-8, with D maybe TRBD1 (5 bases). CDR3 length: 15 residues. V shed 1 base and J shed 7 bases, with 14 bases lying between them. Per germline, CDR1 SGHVS and CDR2 FQNEAQ. The CDR3 region has the DNA TGTGCCAGCAGCTTAGAGGGCAGGGTTGGGCAGCCCCAGCATTTT. As protein: CASSLEGRVGQPQHF.

Only a few counts were recorded for this clonotype. CDR3 amino acids: CASSLSAAATQYF. The DNA of the CDR3 is TGTGCCAGCAGCTTATCAGCGGCGGCGACCCAGTACTTC. The rearrangement links TRBV7-3 to TRBJ2-5; D may be TRBD2 (5 bases). Between the trimmed V and J ends, which lost 2 bases and 7 bases, there was a span of 11 bases. The length of the CDR3 is 13 residues. Germline CDR1 SGHTA, CDR2 FQGTGA.